This TCR beta chain was sequenced in a study of glioma-infiltrating T cells after dendritic cell vaccination. Study-level information: The vaccine used monocyte-derived dendritic cells pulsed overnight with autologous tumor lysate.

Time point of the sample: after dendritic cell vaccination, including at tumor progression/relapse. The junction had 5 bases not matched to a gene; V was cut back by 4 bases and J by 8 bases. The germline V gene has CDR1 SGHNT and CDR2 YYREEE (reference sequence). The CDR3 sequence is 12 residues long. Sequencing was performed with immunoSEQ multiplex PCR; in TCRdb, only in-frame clones are kept and a portion is missing. The repertoire includes some 46,000 clones, about 88% of them detected once, and less than 6.5% sits in the top ten. The source was blood, collected after dendritic cell vaccination. V is TRBV5-4 and J is TRBJ1-2, with 7 bases identical to TRBD1. This clonotype originated in a human donor with glioblastoma. Written as DNA, the CDR3 is TGTGCCAGCAGCCCGACAGGGTACGGCTACACCTTC. Protein product: CASSPTGYGYTF.